This is a list of T cell receptor beta chains from one sample in a study of T cell responses to AZD1222 COVID-19 vaccine. Data came from immunoSEQ multiplex PCR; TCRdb stores just in-frame clones and leaves some out. Among 95,000 to 150,000 clones, around 84% were seen once, and the ten largest hold roughly 7.7%. Sequenced here: peripheral blood, sampled on day 0 of AZD1222 vaccination. The receptors were sampled from an adult in good health. The CDR3 runs from the conserved cysteine through the conserved F or W. The order of the fields is J gene, V gene, clone size, D gene, CDR3 DNA, CDR3 protein. The D gene is left open where the match is weak. Rows give clone size only sometimes, using once, few, many, or a class for an expanded clone.

>TRBJ2-5|TRBV10-3|-|-
TGTGCCATCAGTGAACAGGGTGGGAAGACCCAGTACTTC
CAISEQGGKTQYF
>TRBJ1-2|TRBV19|-|TRBD1
TGTGCCAGTAGTATGGGACAGGCCACTTGGGCCAAAATCTACACCTTC
CASSMGQATWAKIYTF
>TRBJ2-6|TRBV11-3|-|-
TGTGCCAGCAGCAGCCCAGAAGCTGGGGCCAACGTCCTGACTTTC
CASSSPEAGANVLTF
>TRBJ2-1|TRBV4-1|-|TRBD2
TGCGCCAGCAGCCAAGATCCGACTAGCGGGGGGGTTAGGGATGAGCAGTTCTTC
CASSQDPTSGGVRDEQFF
>TRBJ2-1|TRBV6-4|once|TRBD2
TGTGCCAGCAGTGAGAGGCTAGCGGTTCTGGATGAGCAGTTCTTC
CASSERLAVLDEQFF
>TRBJ2-5|TRBV19|-|-
TGTGCCAGTAGGGCTAGCGCCACCGGGAGAGAGACCCAGTACTTC
CASRASATGRETQYF
>TRBJ2-7|TRBV7-2|-|-
TGTGCCAGCAGCTCCGGACAGTCCTCCTACGAGCAGTACTTC
CASSSGQSSYEQYF
>TRBJ2-3|TRBV7-2|-|TRBD2
TGTGCCTCCGGCAGGCGGGAGGGTGCAGATACGCAGTATTTT
CASGRREGADTQYF
>TRBJ1-1|TRBV3-1/TRBV3-2|-|-
TGTGCCAGCAGCCAAGAGGACCGCGGGAACACTGAAGCTTTCTTT
CASSQEDRGNTEAFF
>TRBJ1-3|TRBV5-1|few|TRBD1
TGCGCCAGCAGCTGGGGGGGACAGTTCTTCTCTGGAAACACCATATATTTT
CASSWGGQFFSGNTIYF
>TRBJ2-7|TRBV6-5|once|TRBD1
TGTGCTTTGAGGAGGACAGGGGTTGTCGAGCAGTACTTC
CALRRTGVVEQYF
>TRBJ1-4|TRBV5-1|-|TRBD1
TGCGCCAGCAGCTTGGTCCCGGGACAGGGCTACACAACTAATGAAAAACTGTTTTTT
CASSLVPGQGYTTNEKLFF
>TRBJ1-5|TRBV19|once|-
TGTGCCAGTAGTAACTGGGACCCCCTCAGCAATCAGCCCCAGCATTTT
CASSNWDPLSNQPQHF
>TRBJ1-5|TRBV28|-|-
TGTGCCAGCAGTTTTCCCAGACAGCCCCAGCATTTT
CASSFPRQPQHF
>TRBJ1-2|TRBV11-2|-|-
TGTGCCAGCAGCTCGGGACTGAACTATGGCTACACCTTC
CASSSGLNYGYTF
>TRBJ2-7|TRBV4-2|few|-
TGTGCCAGCAGCCAAGGATACGGCGCTACCTACGAGCAGTACTTC
CASSQGYGATYEQYF
>TRBJ1-2|TRBV18|-|-
TGTGCCAGCTCACCCCCCGGCGGTGGGGGGTATGGCTACACCTTC
CASSPPGGGGYGYTF
>TRBJ2-3|TRBV5-1|few|-
TGCGCCAGCTACAGAACCGATAGCACAGATACGCAGTATTTT
CASYRTDSTDTQYF
>TRBJ2-1|TRBV5-8|-|-
TGTGCCAGCAGCCCCCCTGGGACCGGGACACCCTCGTGGGATGAGCAGTTCTTC
CASSPPGTGTPSWDEQFF
>TRBJ1-6|TRBV9|-|TRBD1
TGTGCCAGCAGCGTAGGACAGGGAAATCCAAATTCACCCCTCCACTTT
CASSVGQGNPNSPLHF
>TRBJ2-1|TRBV5-4|-|TRBD2
TGTGCCAGCAGCCGGGGGGGTCGCGGATCGGGGAATGAGCAGTTCTTC
CASSRGGRGSGNEQFF
>TRBJ2-2|TRBV28|-|-
TGTGCCAGCAGCTTGGGGGCCGGGGAGCTGTTTTTT
CASSLGAGELFF
>TRBJ2-7|TRBV6-5|-|TRBD2
TGTGCCACACAAACCGGGACTAGGGCCTACGAGCAGTACTTC
CATQTGTRAYEQYF
>TRBJ2-3|TRBV4-2|-|TRBD2
TGTGCCAGCAGCCAAGATCAAGCTAGCGGTACAGATACGCAGTATTTT
CASSQDQASGTDTQYF
>TRBJ2-1|TRBV29-1|-|-
TGCAGCGTTGAGACAGGATACAATGAGCAGTTCTTC
CSVETGYNEQFF
>TRBJ2-7|TRBV12-3/TRBV12-4|-|-
TGTGCCAGCAGTTCTAACGAGCAGTACTTC
CASSSNEQYF
>TRBJ1-5|TRBV7-2|medium-sized|-
TGTGCCAGCAGCCTCAGTGGCAATCAGCCCCAGCATTTT
CASSLSGNQPQHF
>TRBJ2-1|TRBV5-5|few|TRBD2
TGTGCCAGCAGCCAAAGGACTAGCCCCTCCTACAATGAGCAGTTCTTC
CASSQRTSPSYNEQFF
>TRBJ1-1|TRBV28|once|-
TGTGCCAGCAGTTTATTTACGGGGGGGACTGAAGCTTTCTTT
CASSLFTGGTEAFF
>TRBJ1-1|TRBV15|-|-
TGTGCCACCAGCAGAGTCCCCTTGAACACTGAAGCTTTCTTT
CATSRVPLNTEAFF
>TRBJ2-4|TRBV28|-|TRBD1
TGTGCCAGCGACCCAGGGGGCGGAAACATTCAGTACTTC
CASDPGGGNIQYF
>TRBJ2-7|TRBV7-2|-|-
TGTGCCAGCAGCTTAGATCCCGCCGAGAGCTACGAGCAGTACTTC
CASSLDPAESYEQYF
>TRBJ1-6|TRBV4-3|-|-
TGCGCCAGCAGCCACGGCCCCTATAATTCACCCCTCCACTTT
CASSHGPYNSPLHF
>TRBJ1-5|TRBV3-1/TRBV3-2|few|TRBD1
TGTGCCAGCAGCGATGGGACAGGGGGCGCTCAGCCCCAGCATTTT
CASSDGTGGAQPQHF
>TRBJ1-4|TRBV6-5|-|-
TGTGCCAGCACGGACCGACTTCTTAATGAAAAACTGTTTTTT
CASTDRLLNEKLFF
>TRBJ1-5|TRBV28|-|-
TGTGCCAGCAGTTTTGGAAGCAATCAGCCCCAGCATTTT
CASSFGSNQPQHF
>TRBJ2-2|TRBV28|-|-
TGTGCCAGCAGTTTGGACAGAGGGGAGCTGTTTTTT
CASSLDRGELFF
>TRBJ1-1|TRBV6-5|-|-
TGTGCCAGCAGCTCGTTGGGGGGGGGAGGGACTGAAGCTTTCTTT
CASSSLGGGGTEAFF
>TRBJ2-7|TRBV5-1|-|TRBD2
TGCGCCAGCAGCTTGGTTGTTAGCGGGAGCGAGCAGTACTTC
CASSLVVSGSEQYF
>TRBJ1-4|TRBV5-4|-|TRBD1
TGTGCCAGCGCGGGACAGCCAGCAACTAATGAAAAACTGTTTTTT
CASAGQPATNEKLFF
>TRBJ2-2|TRBV6-5|-|-
TGTGCCAGCAATGGGAACACCGGGGAGCTGTTTTTT
CASNGNTGELFF
>TRBJ1-2|TRBV10-3|-|-
TGTGCCATCAGTGAGTCCGGGACTGACTATGGCTACACCTTC
CAISESGTDYGYTF
>TRBJ2-7|TRBV6-5|-|-
TGTGCCAGCAGCCCGACGAGAGGGGGGTCCTACGAGCAGTACTTC
CASSPTRGGSYEQYF
>TRBJ2-7|TRBV18|few|-
TGTGCCAGCTCAGAAGTTGGAGTCAGCCACGAGCAGTACTTC
CASSEVGVSHEQYF
>TRBJ1-5|TRBV4-2|-|-
TGTGCCAGCAGCCAAGAGTGGCGGGGATATCAGCCCCAGCATTTT
CASSQEWRGYQPQHF
>TRBJ2-4|TRBV9|-|-
TGTGCCAGCAGCGTGGGGGGCGGGATTGGGTCACACATTCAGTACTTC
CASSVGGGIGSHIQYF
>TRBJ1-2|TRBV7-8|-|-
TGTGCCAGCAGCTCGGGAGCCGCTGCGCAGGGTGGCTACACCTTC
CASSSGAAAQGGYTF